The 21 T cell receptor beta chains reported below all come from one sample, sequenced in a study of shared clonotypes between healthy human individuals. The method was immunoSEQ multiplex PCR; TCRdb's version includes in-frame clones alone and lacks a portion of them. The sample lists some 1 million clones, about 75% occurring once. Sequencing was carried out using memory CD4+ T cells sorted from blood. The subset here: CD45RA-negative fraction. These receptors all stem from a man between 18 and 35 years old in good health.

V is TRBV15 and J is TRBJ1-2; D uncertain. This CDR3 comprises 13 residues. V dropped 8 bases and J dropped 2 bases, with 12 bases sitting between them. Germline CDR1 reads LNHNV; CDR2 reads YYDKDF (reference sequence). The CDR3 DNA is TGTGCCACCGGGGTCGGAGCCAACTATGGCTACACCTTC. Translated: CATGVGANYGYTF.

Here the CDR3 reads CAWISGRGWPNEQFF. The CDR3 coding sequence is TGTGCCTGGATCTCAGGCCGAGGTTGGCCCAATGAGCAGTTCTTC. This rearrangement joins TRBV30 to TRBJ2-1; D is undetermined. V lost 4 bases, J lost 6 bases, and 19 bases lay in between. This CDR3 region has 15 residues. Germline V gene lookup returns CDR1 GTSNPN and CDR2 SVGIG (reference sequence).

This rearrangement joins TRBV28 to TRBJ1-2, with D possibly matching TRBD1 (5 bases). The CDR3 spans 15 residues. Germline values: CDR1 MDHEN, CDR2 SYDVKM. V lost 5 bases and J 2 bases, leaving 15 bases between the germline ends. The CDR3: CASSGGATINYGYTF. The CDR3, as DNA: TGTGCCAGCAGTGGGGGAGCCACTATAAACTATGGCTACACCTTC.

This chain joins TRBV6-5 and TRBJ2-4; 7 nucleotides match TRBD1. The CDR3 runs 15 residues. Per germline, CDR1 MNHEY and CDR2 SVGAGI. V gave up 0 bases and J gave up 7 bases; unmatched junction bases: 6. CDR3 sequence reads: CASSYSTGSTNIQYF. In DNA, the CDR3 is TGTGCCAGCAGTTACTCGACAGGGTCAACGAACATTCAGTACTTC.

This sequence joins TRBV15 and TRBJ2-5; 8 bases agree with TRBD1. J gave up 4 bases and V 0 bases, and 4 bases lay outside the gene matches. The CDR3 contains 15 residues. In germline, CDR1 is LNHNV, CDR2 YYDKDF (reference sequence). The CDR3 bases are TGTGCCACCAGCAGAGAGGGCAGGGGGCGAGAGACCCAGTACTTC. This sequence encodes CATSREGRGRETQYF.

The chain joins TRBV5-4 to TRBJ2-4, with 7 nucleotides matching TRBD1. This CDR3 contains 16 residues. Looked up from germline, CDR1 is SGHNT and CDR2 is YYREEE (reference sequence). V lost 0 bases to trimming and J lost 0 bases; unmatched junction nucleotides: 3. CDR3 in DNA: TGTGCCAGCAGCTTGGGTCAGGGGGTAGCCAAAAACATTCAGTACTTC. This codes for CASSLGQGVAKNIQYF.

Comment on this clone: The same CDR3 also results from other DNA sequences found in this sample. The V gene is TRBV30, the J gene TRBJ1-3; D remains ambiguous. Germline V gene lookup returns CDR1 GTSNPN and CDR2 SVGIG (reference sequence). The CDR3 consists of 12 residues. The CDR3 loop reads CGWTRSGNTIYF. DNA for the CDR3: TGTGGTTGGACCCGCTCCGGAAACACCATATATTTT.

The CDR3 DNA reads TGTGCCTGGAGTCGACCTCCAGACATTCGACCCCAGCATTTT. This codes for CAWSRPPDIRPQHF. V and J are TRBV30 and TRBJ1-5; no firm D call. CDR3 length: 14 residues. In germline, CDR1 is GTSNPN, CDR2 SVGIG (reference sequence). Trimming removed 2 bases at V and 10 bases at J, with 18 bases between. The entire variable domain, with the rest obtained from reference TRBV30 and TRBJ1-5, is as follows: SQTIHQWPATLVQPVGSPLSLECTVEGTSNPNLYWYRQAAGRGLQLLFYSVGIGQISSEVPQNLSASRPQDRQFILSSKKLLLSDSGFYLCAWSRPPDIRPQHFGDGTRLSIL.

This clone came up once. The gene calls are TRBV7-2 and TRBJ2-7; TRBD1 is a possible D gene (6 bases). Germline V gives CDR1 SGHTA, CDR2 FQGNSA. V was clipped by 10 bases and J by 0 bases, with 10 bases between them. This CDR3 is 12 amino acids long. CDR3 nucleotides: TGTGCCATCGGACAGTTCTCCTACGAGCAGTACTTC. Translating it yields CAIGQFSYEQYF.

This chain joins TRBV6-1 and TRBJ2-3; weak D call: TRBD1 (5 bases). The CDR3 has 15 amino acids. The ends were cut back, 3 bases at V and 5 bases at J, with 15 bases in the middle. Germline V gene lookup returns CDR1 MNHNS and CDR2 SASEGT. Here the CDR3 DNA reads TGTGCCAGCAGTGAGCAGGGCCTCCCGGGAGATACGCAGTATTTT. Its translation: CASSEQGLPGDTQYF.

The chain uses TRBV28 and TRBJ2-7, with D possibly being TRBD1 (5 bases). There are 14 residues in the CDR3. The germline V gene has CDR1 MDHEN and CDR2 SYDVKM. V lost 4 bases, J lost 4 bases, and 14 bases lay in between. This CDR3 is CASSSRTPQYEQYF. CDR3 in DNA: TGTGCCAGCAGTTCGCGGACACCCCAATACGAGCAGTACTTC.

CDR3 nucleotide sequence: TGTGCCAGCAGTTCGACGCGGGGCGGTAGCAAAGAGACCCAGTACTTC. This codes for CASSSTRGGSKETQYF. This chain links TRBV28 with TRBJ2-5; a possible D gene is TRBD2 (6 bases). Per germline, CDR1 MDHEN and CDR2 SYDVKM. CDR3 length equals 16 residues. V was shortened by 4 bases and J by 3 bases, with 18 bases between the two germline ends. Variable domain in full (rest from reference TRBV28 and TRBJ2-5): DVKVTQSSRYLVKRTGEKVFLECVQDMDHENMFWYRQDPGLGLRLIYFSYDVKMKEKGDIPEGYSVSREKKERFSLILESASTNQTSMYLCASSSTRGGSKETQYFGPGTRLLVL.

The chain couples TRBV5-8 to TRBJ2-3, with a possible D match to TRBD1 (5 bases). The CDR3 covers 15 residues. Trimming shortened V by 3 bases and J by 2 bases, and 13 bases separated the two germline ends. The germline CDR1 and CDR2 sequences are SGHTS and YDEGEE. CDR3 sequence (DNA): TGTGCCAGCAGCTCAGGGTACAAGTCCACAGATACGCAGTATTTT. Encoded protein: CASSSGYKSTDTQYF.

The chain combines TRBV7-9 with TRBJ2-5; D is perhaps TRBD1 (6 bases). Trimming took 1 base from V and 5 from J, leaving 20 bases between them. The CDR3 loop spans 17 amino acids. Germline V CDR1 and CDR2: SEHNR, FQNEAQ (reference sequence). The DNA of the CDR3 is TGTGCCAGCAGCTTAGGGGTATCAGGGGACGCAGCCGAGACCCAGTACTTC. Translation gives CASSLGVSGDAAETQYF.

To note about this clone: A much larger clone lies one base from this, so it may be a read error. The gene calls are TRBV5-4 and TRBJ2-3; 7 bases are a match to TRBD1. Germline V lookup: CDR1 SGHNT, CDR2 YYREEE (reference sequence). The J segment lost 1 base and the V segment lost 4 bases, leaving 0 bases of the junction unmatched. This CDR3 region has 13 residues. The CDR3: CASSGQGTDTQYF. The CDR3 bases are TGTGCCAGCAGCGGACAGGGCACAGATACGCAGTATTTT.

To note about this clone: Other DNA sequences in the same sample also yield this CDR3. The chain couples TRBV18 to TRBJ2-3; no firm D call. The CDR3 length is 14 residues. The ends were cut back, 0 bases at V and 1 base at J, with 5 bases in the middle. The germline V gene encodes CDR1 KGHSH and CDR2 LQKENI. The CDR3 DNA reads TGTGCCAGCTCACCACCTTCAGGCACAGATACGCAGTATTTT. Protein product: CASSPPSGTDTQYF.

The count of this clone is one. This chain uses TRBV6-6 with TRBJ1-1; the D is unclear. The CDR3 consists of 13 residues. CDR1 is MNHNY and CDR2 is SVGAGI in the germline V gene (reference sequence). The V end was cut by 6 bases, the J end by 1 base, with 9 bases between. Here the CDR3 DNA reads TGTGCCAGCAGGGGTCACCGGAACACTGAAGCTTTCTTT. Its translation is CASRGHRNTEAFF.

This chain connects TRBV5-1 to TRBJ2-1, with a tentative D call TRBD2 (6 bases). The V end was cut by 9 bases, the J end by 8 bases, with 24 bases between. Germline V gene data show CDR1 as SGHRS and CDR2 as YFSETQ. The CDR3 consists of 15 residues. The CDR3 loop is CATRWGAGSSDEQFF. The CDR3 nucleotides read TGCGCCACCCGGTGGGGAGCGGGTTCAAGCGATGAGCAGTTCTTC.

The chain joins TRBV6-5 to TRBJ2-7; 11 nucleotides agree with TRBD1. After removal of 6 bases from V and 4 bases from J, the junction contained 5 bases not matched to a gene. Germline CDR1 MNHEY, CDR2 SVGAGI. There are 14 residues in the CDR3. The CDR3 nucleotides read TGTGCCAGCAGGCGTGGACAGGGGGCTTACGAGCAGTACTTC. Amino acids: CASRRGQGAYEQYF.

In its sample, this clone was seen a few times. This chain connects TRBV5-4 to TRBJ2-3; 8 bases align to TRBD1. The ends lost 5 bases at V and 0 bases at J; junction bases unmatched: 5. This CDR3 contains 15 residues. Germline V gene lookup returns CDR1 SGHNT and CDR2 YYREEE (reference sequence). Here the CDR3 DNA reads TGTGCCAGCAGGACAGGGGACCCTAGCACAGATACGCAGTATTTT. This encodes CASRTGDPSTDTQYF.

J is TRBJ2-7 and V is TRBV5-1; D is undetermined. Germline assignment: CDR1 SGHRS and CDR2 YFSETQ. V was pared by 4 bases and J by 2 bases, with 10 bases between. There are 13 residues in the CDR3. In DNA form, the CDR3 reads TGCGCCAGCAGCCCGGACGGAACCTACGAGCAGTACTTC. Its protein is CASSPDGTYEQYF.